This TCR beta chain comes out of a study of blood T cells in healthy people across ages. Study at large: Using template switching, researchers captured about one barcoded beta molecule for each two T cells.

Study-wide findings and caveats: Across samples, TCR beta diversity tracked strongly with naive T cell percentage. No one knew whether donors had CMV, which possibly confounded expanded clonotype changes.

A J-beta primer mix and a sample-barcoded 5' primer were used in a second PCR of about 7 to 12 cycles. Paired-end reads containing CDR3 totaled no fewer than 3 million for each sample. Via MiXCR, TCRdb re-called the 5' RACE reads, giving one row per CDR3 protein. The sample consists of roughly 790,000 distinct CDR3 sequences, about 42% of them appearing once. The CDR3 length is 10 residues. Germline V gives CDR1 SQVTM, CDR2 ANQGSEA. V was trimmed by 6 bases and J by 8 bases, leaving 10 bases between them. To note about this clonotype: Its target is not known.

Specimen: blood. The J gene is TRBJ1-1, the V gene TRBV29-1; D gene uncertain. This sequence was found in a woman aged 60 to 75 in good health. CDR3 bases: TGCAGCGTCCTGACCGCAGAAGCTTTCTTT. Encoded protein: CSVLTAEAFF.